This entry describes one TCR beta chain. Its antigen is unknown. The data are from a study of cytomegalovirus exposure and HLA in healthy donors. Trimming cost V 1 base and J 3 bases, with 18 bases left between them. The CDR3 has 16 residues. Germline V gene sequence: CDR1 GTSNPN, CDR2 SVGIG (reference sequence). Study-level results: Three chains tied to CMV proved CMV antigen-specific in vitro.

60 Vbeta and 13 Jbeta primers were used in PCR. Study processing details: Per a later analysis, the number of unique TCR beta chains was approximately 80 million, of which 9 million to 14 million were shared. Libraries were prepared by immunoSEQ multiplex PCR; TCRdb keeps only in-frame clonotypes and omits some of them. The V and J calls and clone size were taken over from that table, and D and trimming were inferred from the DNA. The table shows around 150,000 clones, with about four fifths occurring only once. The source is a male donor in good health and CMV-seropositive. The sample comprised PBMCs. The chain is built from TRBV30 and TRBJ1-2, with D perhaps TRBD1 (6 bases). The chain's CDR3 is CAWSALGSGDDYGYTF. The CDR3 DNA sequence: TGTGCCTGGAGTGCCCTTGGGTCAGGGGACGACTATGGCTACACCTTC.